A single sample gave rise to the 25 T cell receptor beta chains below, sequenced in a study of T cell responses to AZD1222 COVID-19 vaccine. TCRdb's copy holds only in-frame clones and misses some; the assay was immunoSEQ multiplex PCR. In the table there are 100,000 to 150,000 clones, around nine tenths of which are singletons. The sequencing here drew on peripheral blood, taken on day 0 of AZD1222 vaccination. The receptors were gathered from an adult in good health.

The rearrangement links TRBV10-1 to TRBJ1-1; D unclear. The V end was cut by 4 bases, the J end by 0 bases, with 12 bases between. Per the germline V gene, CDR1 is WNHNN and CDR2 is SYGVQD (reference sequence). The CDR3 covers 15 residues. CDR3 amino acids: CASSVGRPMNTEAFF. The CDR3 DNA reads TGCGCCAGCAGTGTTGGACGGCCCATGAACACTGAAGCTTTCTTT.

This chain joins TRBV5-1 and TRBJ2-3, with 7 bases identical to TRBD1. Germline V gene sequence: CDR1 SGHRS, CDR2 YFSETQ. The CDR3 has 15 residues. Trimming removed 0 bases from V and 5 bases from J; junction bases left unmatched: 6. CDR3 in DNA: TGCGCCAGCAGCTTGGACAGGGGACGCGGAGATACGCAGTATTTT. Amino acids: CASSLDRGRGDTQYF.

The rearrangement uses TRBV4-3 and TRBJ2-3; TRBD1 might be the D (7 bases). CDR1 is LGHNA and CDR2 is YSLEER in the germline V gene. This CDR3 is 17 amino acids long. The V gene lost 1 base and the J gene lost 2 bases, with 16 bases spanning the gap. This CDR3 reads CASSQGVRGAATDTQYF. In DNA form, the CDR3 reads TGCGCCAGCAGCCAAGGTGTCAGGGGGGCCGCCACAGATACGCAGTATTTT.

The J gene is TRBJ2-7, the V gene TRBV28; D perhaps matches TRBD2 (5 bases). This CDR3 contains 13 residues. Germline values: CDR1 MDHEN, CDR2 SYDVKM. V shed 6 bases and J shed 5 bases, with 14 bases lying between them. CDR3 sequence reads: CASRRADFDEQYF. The CDR3 DNA follows: TGTGCCAGCAGGAGAGCGGACTTCGACGAGCAGTACTTC.

The chain links TRBV2 to TRBJ2-1, with 9 bases aligning to TRBD2. The CDR3 runs to 18 residues. Germline CDR1 reads SNHLY; CDR2 reads FYNNEI. V was clipped by 1 base and J by 8 bases; unmatched bases: 15. Here the CDR3 reads CASSEVWRAGGPVYEQFF. In DNA form, the CDR3 reads TGTGCCAGCAGTGAAGTGTGGAGGGCGGGAGGGCCGGTGTATGAGCAGTTCTTC. The variable domain in full, with the rest retrieved from reference TRBV2 and TRBJ2-1, is EPEVTQTPSHQVTQMGQEVILRCVPISNHLYFYWYRQILGQKVEFLVSFYNNEISEKSEIFDDQFSVERPDGSNFTLKIRSTKLEDSAMYFCASSEVWRAGGPVYEQFFGPGTRLTVL.

The rearrangement links TRBV4-1 to TRBJ2-7; a weak D match, TRBD1 (6 bases). CDR3 size: 16 residues. Per germline, CDR1 MGHRA and CDR2 YSYEKL. V was shortened by 0 bases and J by 3 bases, with 15 bases between the two germline ends. CDR3 in amino acids: CASSQDRTRGIYEQYF. The CDR3 nucleotides read TGCGCCAGCAGCCAAGATCGTACCAGGGGAATCTACGAGCAGTACTTC.

The rearrangement joins TRBV2 to TRBJ1-6; 10 bases are a match to TRBD1. CDR3 size: 14 residues. CDR1 is SNHLY and CDR2 is FYNNEI in the germline V gene. Losses at the gene ends were 4 bases for V and 9 bases for J; bases not matched to a gene: 3. This CDR3 is CASSGTGGISPLHF. The CDR3 nucleotides read TGTGCCAGCAGTGGGACAGGGGGGATTTCACCCCTCCACTTT.

This clone was observed a single time. This sequence joins TRBV3-1 (or the pseudogene TRBV3-2) and TRBJ1-3, with D unclear. The length of the CDR3 is 14 residues. Trimming cost V 1 base and J 9 bases, with 13 bases left between them. Germline CDR1 and CDR2: LGHDT and YNNKEL (reference sequence). The CDR3 reads CASSQGSIWGTIYF. Here the CDR3 DNA reads TGTGCCAGCAGCCAAGGATCGATCTGGGGCACCATATATTTT.

The chain links TRBV2 to TRBJ1-1, with TRBD1 matching 7 bases. Trimming at V came to 9 bases and at J to 0 bases, leaving 4 bases not matched to a gene. CDR3 length equals 13 residues. Per germline, CDR1 SNHLY and CDR2 FYNNEI. The DNA for the CDR3 is TGTGCCAGTCAGACAGGGATGAACACTGAAGCTTTCTTT. It specifies CASQTGMNTEAFF.

V gene TRBV6-1 combines with J gene TRBJ1-3, with 8 positions matching TRBD1. The CDR3 totals 16 residues. Losses at the gene ends were 0 bases for V and 0 bases for J; bases not matched to a gene: 1. CDR1 is MNHNS and CDR2 is SASEGT in the germline V gene. CDR3 sequence: CASSEADRGSGNTIYF. CDR3 sequence (DNA): TGTGCCAGCAGTGAAGCCGACAGGGGCTCTGGAAACACCATATATTTT.

The genes are TRBV20-1 and TRBJ2-7; D might be TRBD2 (6 bases). The CDR3 is 13 residues long. Looked up from germline, CDR1 is DFQATT and CDR2 is SNEGSKA (reference sequence). Trimming left V 3 bases short and J 3 bases short, with 12 bases between. CDR3 amino acids: CSASGDWNYEQYF. Here the CDR3 DNA reads TGCAGTGCTAGTGGGGACTGGAACTACGAGCAGTACTTC.

The J gene is TRBJ1-3, the V gene TRBV4-1; 8 bases fit TRBD1. V gave up 4 bases and J gave up 3 bases; unmatched junction bases: 8. The CDR3 length is 16 residues. Germline V lookup: CDR1 MGHRA, CDR2 YSYEKL. In nucleotides, the CDR3 is TGCGCCAGCAGCCGTCAGCAGGGGGCTGGTGGAAACACCATATATTTT. Its translation is CASSRQQGAGGNTIYF.

About this clone: Because the CDR3's place on the DNA is in doubt, the DNA is left out and the CDR3 is given as listed by TCRdb. The genes are TRBV21-1 and TRBJ1-2; no DNA check was done on the table's D call, TRBD1. TRBV21-1 is a documented pseudogene. The CDR3 length is 13 residues, termini included. CDR3 region: CASSFGTGAGYTF.

The chain's CDR3 is CASSYSIARQEAFF. The CDR3, as DNA: TGTGCCAGCAGTTACTCGATAGCTAGACAGGAAGCTTTCTTT. This sequence joins TRBV6-5 and TRBJ1-1; D possibly corresponds to TRBD1 (5 bases). CDR1 and CDR2 (germline): MNHEY, SVGAGI. There are 14 residues in the CDR3. V was shortened by 0 bases and J by 8 bases, with 13 bases between the two germline ends.

This clone was observed a single time. The V call is TRBV4-2, the J call TRBJ2-7; D not resolved. V was clipped by 0 bases and J by 2 bases, with 8 bases between them. The CDR3 is 14 residues long. CDR1 and CDR2 from the germline V gene are LGHNA and YNFKEQ. CDR3 in DNA: TGTGCCAGCAGCCAAGAGATAAATACCTACGAGCAGTACTTC. Residues: CASSQEINTYEQYF.

This chain connects TRBV28 to TRBJ1-2; D perhaps matches TRBD1 (5 bases). CDR1 is MDHEN and CDR2 is SYDVKM in the germline V gene. The CDR3 runs to 13 residues. V lost 2 bases, J lost 7 bases, and 11 bases lay in between. This chain's CDR3 is CASSLMVGGGYTF. CDR3 sequence (DNA): TGTGCCAGCAGTTTAATGGTCGGGGGTGGCTACACCTTC.

The CDR3 protein is CASSLDPGNWYGYTF. CDR3 DNA sequence: TGTGCCAGCAGCTTAGATCCTGGAAATTGGTATGGCTACACCTTC. The J gene is TRBJ1-2, the V gene TRBV11-3; no firm D call. CDR1 is SGHNT and CDR2 is YENEEA in the germline V gene. CDR3 size: 15 residues. V lost 0 bases and J lost 5, with 13 bases in between.

The J gene is TRBJ1-2, the V gene TRBV4-2; D is ambiguous. There are 18 residues in the CDR3. Per the germline V gene, CDR1 is LGHNA and CDR2 is YNFKEQ. Between the trimmed V and J ends, which lost 0 bases and 1 base, there was a span of 18 bases. The CDR3 bases are TGTGCCAGCAGCCAAGAAGTGACAAACCGCTTATTTAACTATGGCTACACCTTC. Translating it yields CASSQEVTNRLFNYGYTF.

This clone appeared once. J is TRBJ1-3 and V is TRBV2, with D unclear. Germline CDR1 and CDR2: SNHLY and FYNNEI. V lost 4 bases and J lost 4, with 5 bases in between. The CDR3 is 12 amino acids. The CDR3 region is CASSGQGNTIYF. DNA for the CDR3: TGTGCCAGCAGTGGGCAGGGAAACACCATATATTTT.

V gene TRBV29-1 combines with J gene TRBJ2-7; 10 nucleotides line up with TRBD2. V shed 5 bases and J 5 bases; nucleotides not matched to a gene: 9. Per germline, CDR1 SQVTM and CDR2 ANQGSEA. CDR3 length: 14 amino acids. The CDR3 loop is CSVRGGSGRNEQYF. The CDR3 coding sequence is TGCAGCGTTAGGGGGGGTAGCGGGAGGAACGAGCAGTACTTC.

The chain links TRBV5-1 to TRBJ1-2; no definite D call. V lost 7 bases and J 7 bases, leaving 8 bases between the germline ends. This CDR3 is 10 amino acids long. The germline V gene has CDR1 SGHRS and CDR2 YFSETQ. The CDR3 reads CASAGIGYTF. In DNA form, the CDR3 reads TGCGCCAGCGCGGGTATTGGCTACACCTTC.

The chain couples TRBV5-1 to TRBJ1-1; no clear D gene. The V end lost 2 bases, the J end lost 3 bases, and 8 bases lay between the germline ends. The CDR3 has 13 residues. Germline V gene sequence: CDR1 SGHRS, CDR2 YFSETQ. This CDR3 reads CASSLFGDTEAFF. The CDR3 nucleotides read TGCGCCAGCAGCTTATTCGGGGACACTGAAGCTTTCTTT.

The CDR3 reads CASSFSWGTGELFF. CDR3 bases: TGTGCCAGCAGTTTTAGCTGGGGCACCGGGGAGCTGTTTTTT. The gene calls are TRBV28 and TRBJ2-2; D unresolved. The CDR3 is made up of 14 amino acids. CDR1 is MDHEN and CDR2 is SYDVKM in the germline V gene. Trimming removed 3 bases from V and 4 bases from J, with 9 bases in between.

The chain recombines TRBV7-2 with TRBJ1-2; unclear D gene. In germline, CDR1 is SGHTA, CDR2 FQGNSA. CDR3 length: 14 residues. Trimming removed 4 bases at V and 7 bases at J, with 16 bases between. The CDR3 nucleotides read TGTGCCAGCAGCTCTCCAGCCGTCCTCCGTGGCTACACCTTC. Protein: CASSSPAVLRGYTF.

The rearrangement joins TRBV2 to TRBJ1-5, with D uncertain. This CDR3 has 15 amino acids. The germline V gene encodes CDR1 SNHLY and CDR2 FYNNEI. V dropped 4 bases and J dropped 6 bases, with 16 bases sitting between them. The DNA of the CDR3 is TGTGCCAGCAGTGTGAGTGGGTCAGTCTCTCAGCCCCAGCATTTT. Residues: CASSVSGSVSQPQHF.